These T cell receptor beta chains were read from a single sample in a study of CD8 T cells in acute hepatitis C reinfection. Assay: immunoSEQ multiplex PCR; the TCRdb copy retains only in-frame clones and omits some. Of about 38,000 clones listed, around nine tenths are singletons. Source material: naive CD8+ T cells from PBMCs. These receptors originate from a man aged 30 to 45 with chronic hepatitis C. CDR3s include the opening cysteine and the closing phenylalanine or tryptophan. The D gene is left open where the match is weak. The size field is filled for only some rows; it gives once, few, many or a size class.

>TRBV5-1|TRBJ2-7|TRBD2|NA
CASSPGLAGEFITFEQYF
TGCGCCAGCAGCCCCGGATTAGCGGGAGAATTTATTACGTTTGAGCAGTACTTC
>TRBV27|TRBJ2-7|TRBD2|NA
CASSPGTRYYEQYF
TGTGCCAGCAGCCCCGGGACTAGATACTACGAGCAGTACTTC
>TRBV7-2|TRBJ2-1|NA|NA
CASSLGRAGRYNEQFF
TGTGCCAGCAGCTTAGGTAGGGCGGGGAGGTACAATGAGCAGTTCTTC
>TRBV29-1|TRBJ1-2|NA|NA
CSVQTGNGYTF
TGCAGCGTGCAAACAGGGAATGGCTACACCTTC
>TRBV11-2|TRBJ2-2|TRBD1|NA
CASSSFPGGTGELFF
TGTGCCAGCAGCTCCTTTCCAGGGGGCACCGGGGAGCTGTTTTTT
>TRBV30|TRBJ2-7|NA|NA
CAWSAGYEQYF
TGTGCCTGGAGTGCGGGGTACGAGCAGTACTTC
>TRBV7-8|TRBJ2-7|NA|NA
CASSLGGEAYEQYF
TGTGCCAGCAGCTTAGGGGGGGAGGCCTACGAGCAGTACTTC
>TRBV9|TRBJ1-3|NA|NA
CASNPASGFPPRDVNTIYF
TGTGCCAGCAATCCGGCTTCGGGATTTCCTCCTAGGGACGTAAACACCATATATTTT
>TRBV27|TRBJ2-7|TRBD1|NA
CASSFLGQGYEQYF
TGTGCCAGCAGTTTCCTGGGACAGGGCTACGAGCAGTACTTC
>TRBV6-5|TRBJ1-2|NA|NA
CASSYGQSGGYTF
TGTGCCAGCAGTTACGGACAGTCTGGTGGCTACACCTTC
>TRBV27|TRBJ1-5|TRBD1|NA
CASSTQGGQPQHF
TGTGCCAGCAGTACCCAGGGGGGCCAGCCCCAGCATTTT
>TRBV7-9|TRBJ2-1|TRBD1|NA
CASSRNRDRGANEQFF
TGTGCCAGCAGCCGAAACCGGGACAGGGGAGCCAATGAGCAGTTCTTC
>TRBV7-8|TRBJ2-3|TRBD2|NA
CASSLKPSGTRLPDTQYF
TGTGCCAGCAGCCTCAAGCCTAGCGGGACCCGCCTCCCAGATACGCAGTATTTT
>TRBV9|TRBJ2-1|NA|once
CASSVDQYNEQFF
TGTGCCAGCAGCGTTGACCAGTACAATGAGCAGTTCTTC
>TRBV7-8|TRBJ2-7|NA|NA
CASSLGGGTYEQYF
TGTGCCAGCAGCTTAGGCGGCGGAACCTACGAGCAGTACTTC
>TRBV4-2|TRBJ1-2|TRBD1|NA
CASSQDERQGARHYGYTF
TGTGCCAGCAGCCAAGATGAGAGACAGGGGGCGCGACATTATGGCTACACCTTC
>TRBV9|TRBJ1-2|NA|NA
CASSVPRASTLGYTF
TGTGCCAGCAGCGTCCCCAGAGCCTCTACCTTGGGCTACACCTTC
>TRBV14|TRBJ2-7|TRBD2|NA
CASSLTSAYEQYF
TGTGCCAGCAGCCTGACTAGCGCCTACGAGCAGTACTTC
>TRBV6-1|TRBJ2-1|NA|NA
CASSEEGNNNEQFF
TGTGCCAGCAGTGAAGAGGGGAACAACAATGAGCAGTTCTTC
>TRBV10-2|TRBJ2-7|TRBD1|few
CASSGDRADEQYF
TGCGCCAGCAGTGGAGACAGGGCTGACGAGCAGTACTTC
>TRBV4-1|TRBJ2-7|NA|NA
CASSQGTGTYEQYF
TGCGCCAGCAGCCAGGGTACGGGGACCTACGAGCAGTACTTC
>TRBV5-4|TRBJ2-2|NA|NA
CASSSQPGELFF
TGTGCCAGCAGCTCCCAGCCCGGGGAGCTGTTTTTT
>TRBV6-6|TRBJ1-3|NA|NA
CASSGPDYSGNTIYF
TGTGCCAGCAGTGGCCCGGACTACTCTGGAAACACCATATATTTT
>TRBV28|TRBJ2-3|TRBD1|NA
CASSLEGTGGSTQYF
TGTGCCAGCAGTTTAGAGGGGACAGGGGGGAGTACGCAGTATTTT
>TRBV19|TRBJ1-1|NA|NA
CASSITGEAFF
TGTGCCAGTAGTATTACAGGGGAAGCTTTCTTT
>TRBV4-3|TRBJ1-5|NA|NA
CASSQEGSFGQPQHF
TGCGCCAGCAGCCAAGAGGGCAGCTTCGGTCAGCCCCAGCATTTT
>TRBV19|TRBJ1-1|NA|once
CASSYGGGTEAFF
TGTGCCAGTAGTTACGGCGGGGGCACTGAAGCTTTCTTT
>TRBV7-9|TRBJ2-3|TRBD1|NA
CASSANDRGSRDTQYF
TGTGCCAGCAGCGCAAACGACAGGGGGTCCAGGGATACGCAGTATTTT
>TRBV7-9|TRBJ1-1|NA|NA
CASSSPGPQNTEAFF
TGTGCCAGCAGCTCTCCGGGACCCCAGAACACTGAAGCTTTCTTT
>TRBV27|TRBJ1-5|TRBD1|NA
CASSLFPTGEKPQHF
TGTGCCAGCAGCTTATTCCCGACAGGGGAAAAGCCCCAGCATTTT
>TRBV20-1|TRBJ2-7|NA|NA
CSASGGYEQYF
TGCAGTGCTAGCGGGGGCTACGAGCAGTACTTC
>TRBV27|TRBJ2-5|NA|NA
CASRYQETQYF
TGTGCCAGCAGGTATCAAGAGACCCAGTACTTC
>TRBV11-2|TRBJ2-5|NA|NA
CASSSGHPQETQYF
TGTGCCAGCAGCTCGGGACATCCCCAAGAGACCCAGTACTTC
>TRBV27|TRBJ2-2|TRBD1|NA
CASSAYRGPNGELFF
TGTGCCAGCAGTGCATACAGGGGGCCCAACGGGGAGCTGTTTTTT
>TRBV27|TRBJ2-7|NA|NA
CASGPGLSYEQYF
TGTGCCAGCGGCCCGGGACTCTCGTACGAGCAGTACTTC
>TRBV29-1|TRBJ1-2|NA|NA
CSVGPLTVDGSGYTF
TGCAGCGTTGGACCTTTAACGGTGGATGGAAGTGGCTACACCTTC
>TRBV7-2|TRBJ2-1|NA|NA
CASSFGLGPNEQFF
TGTGCCAGCAGCTTCGGTCTGGGACCCAATGAGCAGTTCTTC
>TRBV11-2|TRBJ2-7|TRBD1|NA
CASSLLQTGSSYEQYF
TGTGCCAGCAGCTTACTACAGACAGGGAGCTCCTACGAGCAGTACTTC
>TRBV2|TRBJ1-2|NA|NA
CASRDFYGYTF
TGTGCCAGCAGGGACTTCTATGGCTACACCTTC
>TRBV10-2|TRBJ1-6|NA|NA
CASSEGSGGSPLHF
TGCGCCAGCAGTGAAGGATCGGGGGGCTCACCCCTCCACTTT
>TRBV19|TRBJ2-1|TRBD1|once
CASSSGTGPRNEQFF
TGTGCCAGTAGTTCCGGGACAGGACCGCGGAATGAGCAGTTCTTC
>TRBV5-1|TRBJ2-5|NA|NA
CASSLVTALVPETQYF
TGCGCCAGCAGCTTGGTGACAGCCCTTGTCCCAGAGACCCAGTACTTC
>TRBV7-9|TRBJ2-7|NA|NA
CASHRIAEAYEQYF
TGTGCCAGCCACCGCATCGCTGAGGCCTACGAGCAGTACTTC
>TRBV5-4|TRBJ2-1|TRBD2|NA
CASSQWTSGTYNEQFF
TGTGCCAGCAGCCAGTGGACTAGCGGGACTTACAATGAGCAGTTCTTC
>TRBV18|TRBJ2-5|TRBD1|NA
CASSPRDRGTQETQYF
TGTGCCAGCTCACCACGGGACAGGGGGACCCAAGAGACCCAGTACTTC
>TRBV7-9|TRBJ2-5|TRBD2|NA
CASSFSLAGGPQETQYF
TGTGCCAGCAGCTTCTCACTAGCGGGGGGACCGCAAGAGACCCAGTACTTC
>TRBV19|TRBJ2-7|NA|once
CASTLGGDLGEQYF
TGTGCCAGCACCTTAGGGGGAGACCTCGGCGAGCAGTACTTC
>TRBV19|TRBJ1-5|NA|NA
CASSIGLSNQPQHF
TGTGCCAGTAGTATAGGTCTGAGCAATCAGCCCCAGCATTTT
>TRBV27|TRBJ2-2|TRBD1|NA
CASSWTGGAGELFF
TGTGCCAGCAGTTGGACAGGTGGGGCCGGGGAGCTGTTTTTT
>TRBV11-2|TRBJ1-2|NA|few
CASSLMGGDYGYTF
TGTGCCAGCAGCTTAATGGGGGGCGACTATGGCTACACCTTC
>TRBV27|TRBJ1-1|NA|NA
CASSWEGHTEAFF
TGTGCCAGCAGTTGGGAAGGTCACACTGAAGCTTTCTTT
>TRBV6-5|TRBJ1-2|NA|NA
CASSYAGAGYTF
TGTGCCAGCAGTTACGCCGGGGCTGGCTACACCTTC
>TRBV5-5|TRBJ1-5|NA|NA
CASSPDGNQPQHF
TGTGCCAGCAGCCCGGATGGCAATCAGCCCCAGCATTTT
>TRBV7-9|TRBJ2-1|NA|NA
CASSLVTGSGEQFF
TGTGCCAGCAGCTTAGTCACAGGGTCGGGTGAGCAGTTCTTC
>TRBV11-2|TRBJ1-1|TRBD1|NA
CASSLLQGVGTEAFF
TGTGCCAGCAGCCTACTACAGGGGGTGGGGACTGAAGCTTTCTTT
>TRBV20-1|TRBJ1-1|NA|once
CSARRNTEAFF
TGCAGTGCTCGAAGGAACACTGAAGCTTTCTTT
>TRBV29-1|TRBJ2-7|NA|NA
CSVEDGLYEQYF
TGCAGCGTTGAAGACGGCCTCTACGAGCAGTACTTC
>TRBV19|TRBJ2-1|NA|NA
CASSVTVYNEQFF
TGTGCCAGTAGTGTGACAGTGTACAATGAGCAGTTCTTC
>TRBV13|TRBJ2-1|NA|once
CASSLEAGDNEQFF
TGTGCCAGCAGCTTAGAAGCGGGTGACAATGAGCAGTTCTTC
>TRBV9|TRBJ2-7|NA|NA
CASSVDGGGVVEQYF
TGTGCCAGCAGCGTAGATGGAGGAGGGGTCGTTGAGCAGTACTTC